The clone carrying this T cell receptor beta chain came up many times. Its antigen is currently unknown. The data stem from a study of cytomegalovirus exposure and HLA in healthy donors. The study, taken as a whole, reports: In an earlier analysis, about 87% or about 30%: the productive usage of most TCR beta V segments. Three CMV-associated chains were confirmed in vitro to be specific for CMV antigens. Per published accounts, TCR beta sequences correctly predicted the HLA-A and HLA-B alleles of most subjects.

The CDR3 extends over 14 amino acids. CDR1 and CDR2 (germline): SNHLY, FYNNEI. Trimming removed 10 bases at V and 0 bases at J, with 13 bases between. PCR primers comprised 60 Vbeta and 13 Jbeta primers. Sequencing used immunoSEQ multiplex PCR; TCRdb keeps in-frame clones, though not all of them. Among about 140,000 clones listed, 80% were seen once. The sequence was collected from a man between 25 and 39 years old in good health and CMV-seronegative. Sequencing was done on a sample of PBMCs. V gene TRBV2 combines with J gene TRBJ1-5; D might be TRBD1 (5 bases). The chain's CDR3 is CATTGGDSNQPQHF. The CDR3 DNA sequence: TGTGCCACTACGGGAGGGGATAGCAATCAGCCCCAGCATTTT.